This T cell receptor beta chain was retrieved from a study of blood T cell repertoires in COVID-19. Study overall: Samples came from the United States, Italy and Spain, spanning acute and convalescent COVID-19. T cells, B-cell-depleted T cells, or PBMCs provided the cDNA or gDNA that served as material.

In the authors' methods: For nucleated cells, counts were estimated from reference gene primer amplification. The data were produced by immunoSEQ multiplex PCR, yet TCRdb's version contains in-frame clones alone and is incomplete. The V and J calls and clone size are taken from that table; D and trimming were inferred from the DNA. Here the sample spans approximately 190,000 clones, roughly 80% being singletons. Germline V gene lookup returns CDR1 MNHNY and CDR2 SVGAGI (reference sequence). The CDR3 sequence is 15 residues long. The germline V and J ends were trimmed by 6 bases and 4 bases, with 16 bases remaining between them.

Sequencing input: peripheral blood. This sequence joins TRBV6-6 and TRBJ1-5; a weak D match, TRBD1 (6 bases). The source is a woman between 40 and 55 years old with acute or convalescent COVID-19. CDR3 region: CASSRLQGGNQPQHF. In DNA form, the CDR3 reads TGTGCCAGCAGCCGGTTACAGGGCGGGAATCAGCCCCAGCATTTT.